These 4 T cell receptor beta chains were sequenced from one sample in a study of blood T cell repertoires in COVID-19. Sequencing used immunoSEQ multiplex PCR; TCRdb keeps in-frame clones, though not all of them. Of about 210,000 clones in the sample, 87% are singletons; the top ten hold approximately 6.2%. The material sequenced was peripheral blood. These receptors all come from a man aged 55 to 69 who had recovered from COVID-19.

The genes are TRBV29-1 and TRBJ1-1; unclear D gene. The CDR3 is 12 residues long. V lost 7 bases and J lost 5, with 14 bases in between. Germline V gene sequence: CDR1 SQVTM, CDR2 ANQGSEA. The CDR3: CSERAGPTEAFF. The CDR3 DNA follows: TGCAGCGAGAGGGCAGGACCTACTGAAGCTTTCTTT.

The J gene is TRBJ2-7, the V gene TRBV9, with 7 positions matching TRBD1. The germline V gene encodes CDR1 SGDLS and CDR2 YYNGEE. The V and J ends lost 3 bases and 5 bases, in that order; junction bases with no gene match: 11. The CDR3 consists of 15 residues. CDR3: CASSDPDRRVDEQYF. CDR3 coding DNA: TGTGCCAGCAGCGACCCGGACAGGCGGGTGGACGAGCAGTACTTC.

This sequence joins TRBV30 and TRBJ1-2; a weak D match, TRBD1 (5 bases). The ends were cut back, 2 bases at V and 2 bases at J, with 18 bases in the middle. Germline lookup yields CDR1 GTSNPN and CDR2 SVGIG (reference sequence). The CDR3 has 16 amino acids. The CDR3 region has the DNA TGTGCCTGGAGTAGTCCGGGACTCCCGATGAACTATGGCTACACCTTC. Its protein product is CAWSSPGLPMNYGYTF.

The gene calls are TRBV14 and TRBJ1-1; no definite D call. V was pared by 2 bases and J by 4 bases, with 11 bases between. From germline, CDR1 is SGHDN and CDR2 FVKESK. The CDR3 has 14 residues. The CDR3: CASSQLPRSTEAFF. DNA for the CDR3: TGTGCCAGCAGCCAACTTCCCAGAAGCACTGAAGCTTTCTTT.